Sequencing of this TCR beta chain was carried out in a study of human T cells and chemical hapten exposure. For the study at large: TCR yields differed between samples (mainly from small differences in pooled library volume).

The study used a library that attached unique molecular identifiers to individual cDNA molecules. TCRdb called the RACE reads again in MiXCR, with one record for every CDR3 protein. The table shows about 34,000 distinct CDR3 sequences, with 4.5% to 5.5% occurring only once. Trimming pared 0 bases from V and 8 bases from J, leaving 11 bases between. The CDR3 is 13 residues long. In germline, CDR1 is SQVTM, CDR2 ANQGSEA. Time point meaning: healthy volunteer bleed at 6 weeks. Unfractionated whole blood yielded total RNA. At least ten counts were recorded for this clonotype. The antigen remains unidentified. Findings of the study overall: TCRs exceeding 1 in 1000 frequency stayed unchanged with DPC sensitization.

The TCR originated in a human donor in good health. Some clones in this sample may be carry-over from other donors' samples. Specimen: whole blood. This rearrangement joins TRBV29-1 to TRBJ2-1; D tentatively fits TRBD1 or TRBD2 (5 bases each). The CDR3 coding sequence is TGCAGCGTTGAAGAGGGCAGGGACGATGAGCAGTTCTTC. This gives the protein CSVEEGRDDEQFF.